This TCR beta chain was identified during a study of T cells in localized non-small cell lung cancer. The study, taken as a whole, reports: Median approximately 58 top-100 tumor clones were shared with paired adjacent lung. Greater blood T cell density accompanied longer overall survival.

This CDR3 is built from 19 residues. Produced via immunoSEQ multiplex PCR; TCRdb's table is partial and in-frame only. This table holds 2,000 to 2,500 clones, 38% found once. This clone was recorded a few times. What it recognizes is unknown. The source is a man aged 40-75 years with stage II lung adenocarcinoma. This chain uses TRBV1 with TRBJ2-3; the table gives TRBD2 as D, unverified against the DNA. TRBV1 represents a pseudogene. Sequences were derived from normal lung tissue next to the tumor, sampled before any cancer treatment. The CDR3 protein is CASSQEPRGGRGRTDTQYF. The CDR3 DNA sequence: TGCGCCAGCAGCCAAGAACCCCGGGGGGGCAGAGGTCGTACAGATACGCAGTATTTT.